What follows describes a single TCR beta chain. The CDR3 contains 15 residues. Germline assignment: CDR1 MNHEY and CDR2 SVGAGI. V lost 5 bases to trimming and J lost 3 bases; unmatched junction nucleotides: 5. This sample stems from a study of blood T cell repertoires in COVID-19. Original analysis: Researchers report that nucleated cell counts were estimated from reference gene primer amplification. Repertoires were generated with immunoSEQ multiplex PCR, while TCRdb's copy carries only in-frame clones and drops some. V, J and clone size were drawn from that table, and D and trimming were deduced from the DNA. Counted here are tens of thousands of clones, roughly 84% occurring once; the ten biggest clones make up roughly 10%.

V and J are TRBV6-5 and TRBJ2-5, with 11 positions matching TRBD2. This clonotype was sampled from a human donor in a cohort sampled during active COVID-19. Sequencing used peripheral blood. CDR3 region: CASSPGTSGEETQYF. The CDR3 region has the DNA TGTGCCAGCAGTCCCGGGACTAGCGGAGAAGAGACCCAGTACTTC.